This T cell receptor beta chain was observed in a study of blood T cell repertoires in COVID-19. About the research overall: Spain, Italy and the United States supplied samples that represented acute and convalescent COVID-19. Nucleic acid was either cDNA or gDNA, and it came from T cells, B-cell-depleted T cells, or PBMCs.

Germline V CDR1 and CDR2: KGHSH, LQKENI. The CDR3 runs to 16 residues. Trimming removed 0 bases from V and 4 bases from J; junction bases left unmatched: 4. In the original analysis: The assay estimated nucleated cells by amplifying reference gene primers. Assay: immunoSEQ multiplex PCR; the TCRdb copy retains only in-frame clones and omits some. The V and J calls and clone size are taken from that table; D and trimming were inferred from the DNA. The profile shows under 200,000 clones, 84% of them singletons. The TCR originated in a man aged 18 to 30 with active or convalescent COVID-19. Sequenced sample: peripheral blood. The chain uses TRBV18 and TRBJ2-3; 10 nucleotides agree with TRBD1. DNA of the CDR3: TGTGCCAGCTCACCACCGTTCGGGACAGGGGCAGATACGCAGTATTTT. Its protein is CASSPPFGTGADTQYF.